This TCR beta chain was sequenced during a study of cytomegalovirus exposure and HLA in healthy donors. A multiplex PCR was run with 60 Vbeta primers and 13 Jbeta primers. The protocol was immunoSEQ multiplex PCR, while the TCRdb copy is restricted to in-frame clones and leaves out a portion. The repertoire holds around 100,000 clones, with around 65% as singletons. V lost 8 bases and J 7 bases, leaving 20 bases between the germline ends. CDR1 is WNHNN and CDR2 is SYGVQD in the germline V gene (reference sequence). The CDR3 consists of 15 residues. This TCR came from a woman aged 45-65 years in good health and CMV-seronegative. V and J are TRBV10-1 and TRBJ2-2, with a possible D match to TRBD1 (5 bases). Sequenced sample: PBMCs. CDR3 protein: CASYWGAEDGGELFF. DNA of the CDR3: TGCGCCAGCTACTGGGGCGCCGAGGATGGCGGGGAGCTGTTTTTT.